This TCR beta chain appears in the sequencing data of a study of sequential checkpoint blockade in melanoma. This CDR3 comprises 16 residues. The V gene lost 5 bases and the J gene lost 2 bases, with 18 bases spanning the gap. Germline CDR1 reads SEHNR; CDR2 reads FQNEAQ (reference sequence). The treatment: randomized to nivolumab then ipilimumab (arm A) or the reverse (arm B). Using immunoSEQ multiplex PCR, the repertoire was profiled, and TCRdb retains in-frame clones only, with some absent. The data hold some 5,000 clones, with about 70% observed a single time. The sequence derives from a human donor with melanoma. The rearrangement uses TRBV7-9 and TRBJ1-2, with a possible D match to TRBD1 (6 bases). Sequenced material: CD8+ T cells sorted from blood (inferred from file names), taken from a patient given nivolumab and ipilimumab in sequence. CDR3 loop: CASSAHSGAENYGYTF. CDR3 coding DNA: TGTGCCAGCAGCGCCCACTCAGGGGCGGAAAACTATGGCTACACCTTC. The full variable domain, completed using reference TRBV7-9 and TRBJ1-2, is DTGVSQNPRHKITKRGQNVTFRCDPISEHNRLYWYRQTLGQGPEFLTYFQNEAQLEKSRLLSDRFSAERPKGSFSTLEIQRTEQGDSAMYLCASSAHSGAENYGYTFGSGTRLTVV.